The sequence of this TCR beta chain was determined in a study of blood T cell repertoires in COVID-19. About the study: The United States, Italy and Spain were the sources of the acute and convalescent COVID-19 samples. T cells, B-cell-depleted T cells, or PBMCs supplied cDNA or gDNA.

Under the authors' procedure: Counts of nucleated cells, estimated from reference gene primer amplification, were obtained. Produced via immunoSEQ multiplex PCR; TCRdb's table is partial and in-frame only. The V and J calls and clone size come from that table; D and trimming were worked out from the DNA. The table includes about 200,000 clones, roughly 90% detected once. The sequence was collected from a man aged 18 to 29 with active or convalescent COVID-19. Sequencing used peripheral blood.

The CDR3 spells CASSLGGHRQEPSNEQFF. CDR3 DNA sequence: TGTGCCAGCAGCTTAGGAGGGCATCGACAGGAACCATCCAATGAGCAGTTCTTC. The chain joins TRBV7-6 to TRBJ2-1, with D tentatively TRBD1 (6 bases). V dropped 1 base and J dropped 6 bases, with 22 bases sitting between them. The CDR3 sequence is 18 residues long. In germline, CDR1 is SGHVS, CDR2 FNYEAQ.